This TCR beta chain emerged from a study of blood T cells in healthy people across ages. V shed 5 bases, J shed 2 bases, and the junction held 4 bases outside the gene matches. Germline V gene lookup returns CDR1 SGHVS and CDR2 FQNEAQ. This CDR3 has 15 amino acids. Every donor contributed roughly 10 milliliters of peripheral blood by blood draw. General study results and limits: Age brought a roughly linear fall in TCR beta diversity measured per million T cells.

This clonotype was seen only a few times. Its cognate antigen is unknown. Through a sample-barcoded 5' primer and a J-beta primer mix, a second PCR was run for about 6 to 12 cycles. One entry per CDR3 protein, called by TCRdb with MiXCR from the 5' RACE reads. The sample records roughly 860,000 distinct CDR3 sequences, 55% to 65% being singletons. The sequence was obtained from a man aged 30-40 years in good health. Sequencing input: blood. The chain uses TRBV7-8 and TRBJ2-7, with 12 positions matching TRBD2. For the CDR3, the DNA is TGTGCCAGCAGCCCACTAGCGGGGGGAACCTACGAGCAGTACTTC. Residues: CASSPLAGGTYEQYF.